The T cell receptor beta chain under discussion was sequenced for a study of molecular identifiers for immune sequencing clone quantification. TCRdb redid the calling of the PCR reads with MiXCR, one entry per CDR3 protein. The table lists tens of thousands of distinct CDR3 sequences, about a third of them singletons. This clonotype was sampled from a human donor in good health. Some libraries in this study had Jurkat cell RNA spiked in. The sample consisted of naive CD8+ T cells from blood, with Jurkat cell RNA spiked in. Subset defined: FACS-sorted CD8+CD4-CCR7+CD45RA+ naive T cells.

The CDR3: CASSLAGGGYEQYF. Here the CDR3 DNA reads TGTGCCAGCAGCTTAGCGGGAGGTGGCTACGAGCAGTACTTC. The genes are TRBV7-9 and TRBJ2-7; D perhaps matches TRBD2 (6 bases). Deletions cut 0 bases from V and 3 bases from J, with 9 bases between. The CDR3 sequence is 14 residues long. The germline CDR1 and CDR2 sequences are SEHNR and FQNEAQ (reference sequence).